The TCR beta chain under discussion was sequenced for a study of OX40 agonist ivuxolimab in advanced cancers. Whole-study context: Three partial responders included one hepatocellular carcinoma patient and two cutaneous melanoma patients.

Note on this clone: Its target is not known.

Study findings and constraints: There were, on average, more expanded clones in CD8+ T cells than in CD4+. CD4+ and CD8+ blood T cells expanded clonally by week 6 at 0.1 to 3.0 mg/kg.

Generated by immunoSEQ multiplex PCR, the TCRdb table keeps only in-frame clones and is missing some. The sample holds some 73,000 clones, just under 90% seen once. The cohort excluded patients with autoimmune disease history or systemic immunosuppression. The specimen comprised CD4+ or CD8+ T cells sorted from blood, sampled in a trial of the OX40 agonist ivuxolimab. The receptor was isolated from an adult with an advanced solid tumor such as melanoma, head and neck, liver or kidney cancer.

The CDR3 spells CASSEGPYNEQFF. The CDR3, as DNA: TGTGCCAGCAGTGAAGGGCCCTACAATGAGCAGTTCTTC. The chain uses TRBV6-4 and TRBJ2-1; D unresolved. Germline assignment: CDR1 MRHNA and CDR2 SNTAGT. CDR3 length: 13 residues. V lost 3 bases and J lost 2, with 5 bases in between.